Below, 26 T cell receptor beta chains from the same sample are listed, as sequenced in a study of T cells in Graves' hyperthyroidism and ophthalmopathy. TCR beta CDR3 regions were amplified from RNA. The HTBI set primed first-round TCR CDR3 RT-PCR. TCRdb reprocessed the multiplex PCR reads with MiXCR, giving one entry per CDR3 protein. The table lists about 680,000 distinct CDR3 sequences, 35% of them singletons. Sequenced: blood. The receptors were gathered from a woman in her thirties or forties with Graves' hyperthyroidism.

In this sample, this clonotype turned up a few times. This chain connects TRBV19 to TRBJ2-2; TRBD1 matches 11 bases. V trimming: 5 bases; J trimming: 5 bases; junction bases outside the gene matches: 10. The CDR3 sequence is 17 residues long. Per the germline V gene, CDR1 is LNHDA and CDR2 is SQIVND (reference sequence). The CDR3 nucleotides are TGTGCCAGTAGTGACTGGGACAGGGGGTTGGAGACCGGGGAGCTGTTTTTT. This sequence encodes CASSDWDRGLETGELFF.

Here the CDR3 reads CASSDFDRSGYTF. The CDR3 bases are TGTGCCAGCAGTGATTTCGACCGATCGGGCTACACCTTC. The chain recombines TRBV27 with TRBJ1-2; no clear D. Germline lookup yields CDR1 MNHEY and CDR2 SMNVEV (reference sequence). The CDR3 is made up of 13 amino acids. V lost 5 bases and J 8 bases, leaving 15 bases between the germline ends.

This clonotype was observed many times. In DNA form, the CDR3 reads TGCAGTGCTGCTAAACAGGGCGTAGGCAATCAGCCCCAGCATTTT. It is translated as CSAAKQGVGNQPQHF. The chain couples TRBV20-1 to TRBJ1-5, with D perhaps TRBD1 (6 bases). The CDR3 totals 15 residues. V was trimmed by 5 bases and J by 2 bases, leaving 16 bases between them. The germline V gene has CDR1 DFQATT and CDR2 SNEGSKA (reference sequence).

The chain combines TRBV7-9 with TRBJ1-4, with D possibly TRBD1 on 6 matching bases. Germline V gene sequence: CDR1 SEHNR, CDR2 FQNEAQ (reference sequence). Trimming cost V 4 bases and J 6 bases, with 15 bases left between them. The length of the CDR3 is 15 residues. CDR3 in DNA: TGTGCCAGCAGCTCAGGACAGCCCCCTGATGAAAAACTGTTTTTT. Translation gives CASSSGQPPDEKLFF.

About this clonotype itself: A read error may produce the germline difference seen at one junction end. The chain carries TRBV5-1 and TRBJ1-1, with D tentatively TRBD1 (5 bases). The CDR3 is 13 amino acids. Germline-derived CDR1 and CDR2 are SGHRS and YFSETQ. The CDR3 loop reads CASRGAGNNEAFF. CDR3 DNA: TGCGCCAGCAGAGGGGCGGGAAACAATGAAGCTTTCTTT.

The chain recombines TRBV7-3 with TRBJ1-5; 8 bases fit TRBD1. Germline CDR1 SGHTA, CDR2 FQGTGA. V was clipped by 3 bases and J by 6 bases; unmatched bases: 13. The CDR3 is 17 amino acids. DNA of the CDR3: TGTGCCAGCAGCTTCCAGGGGGCTCGGGGATTCTCTCAGCCCCAGCATTTT. Translating gives CASSFQGARGFSQPQHF.

V is TRBV6-6 and J is TRBJ1-1, with TRBD1 matching 7 bases. Germline CDR1 and CDR2: MNHNY and SVGAGI (reference sequence). Trimming at V came to 5 bases and at J to 0 bases, leaving 21 bases not matched to a gene. The CDR3 has 20 residues. CDR3 DNA sequence: TGTGCCAGCAGTATCTTCGACAGGGCACAGTTTGTGTTCATGAACACTGAAGCTTTCTTT. This codes for CASSIFDRAQFVFMNTEAFF.

This clonotype was seen more than once but under ten times. The chain employs TRBV4-3 and TRBJ2-6, with D possibly TRBD2 on 6 matching bases. CDR3 length: 17 residues. Trimming pared 1 base from V and 2 bases from J, leaving 12 bases between. Per germline, CDR1 LGHNA and CDR2 YSLEER. CDR3: CASSQVRGMAGANVLTF. The CDR3 DNA sequence: TGCGCCAGCAGCCAAGTCCGGGGGATGGCTGGGGCCAACGTCCTGACTTTC.

This clonotype was seen ten or more times. The chain joins TRBV29-1 to TRBJ2-7; 7 positions match TRBD2. The CDR3 runs to 12 residues. V shed 4 bases, J shed 5 bases, and the junction held 5 bases outside the gene matches. Germline values: CDR1 SQVTM, CDR2 ANQGSEA. CDR3 bases: TGCAGCGTTGGGGGGGGTCGGCACGAGCAGTACTTC. Its translation is CSVGGGRHEQYF.

The chain carries TRBV7-2 and TRBJ2-7; TRBD1 aligns across 8 bases. Germline V gene lookup returns CDR1 SGHTA and CDR2 FQGNSA. The CDR3 has 16 residues. Trimming at V came to 3 bases and at J to 5 bases, leaving 12 bases not matched to a gene. The CDR3 coding sequence is TGTGCCAGCAGCTTCAACGCGGACAGGGCTTTCGACGAGCAGTACTTC. Protein sequence: CASSFNADRAFDEQYF.

This sequence joins TRBV6-2 or TRBV6-3 and TRBJ2-7, with no clear D. The CDR3 covers 13 residues. Germline V lookup: CDR1 MNHEY, CDR2 SVGEGT. Deletions cut 7 bases from V and 3 bases from J, with 13 bases between. CDR3 residues: CASKDTGHYEQYF. Here the CDR3 DNA reads TGTGCCAGCAAAGACACGGGCCACTACGAGCAGTACTTC.

This clonotype was seen repeatedly, ten times or more. V is TRBV20-1 and J is TRBJ1-3; 7 bases map to TRBD1. The CDR3 sequence is 13 residues long. Per germline, CDR1 DFQATT and CDR2 SNEGSKA (reference sequence). CDR3 sequence reads: CSARQGSGNTIYF. In DNA form, the CDR3 reads TGCAGCGCTCGACAGGGCTCCGGAAACACCATATATTTT.

The chain has TRBV10-3 and TRBJ1-4; 10 bases map to TRBD1. The J segment lost 7 bases and the V segment lost 9 bases, leaving 5 bases of the junction unmatched. Per the germline V gene, CDR1 is ENHRY and CDR2 is SYGVKD. The CDR3 extends over 13 amino acids. The CDR3 region has the DNA TGTGCCATTTCCCGGGACAGGGGTGAAAAACTGTTTTTT. Protein: CAISRDRGEKLFF.

This clonotype was recorded only once. V and J are TRBV29-1 and TRBJ1-1; no clear D gene. Germline values: CDR1 SQVTM, CDR2 ANQGSEA. The CDR3 length is 12 residues. V was clipped by 8 bases and J by 1 base, with 11 bases between them. The CDR3 sequence: CSLAAGNTEAFF. CDR3 nucleotides: TGCAGCTTAGCTGCCGGGAACACTGAAGCTTTCTTT.

This chain links TRBV11-2 with TRBJ2-7, with D tentatively TRBD2 (5 bases). This CDR3 spans 15 amino acids. Trimming took off 3 bases at V and 1 base at J, with 13 bases between the two ends. CDR1 is SGHAT and CDR2 is FQNNGV in the germline V gene. The DNA for the CDR3 is TGTGCCAGCAGCTTGAATCGGGATCCTTCCTACGAGCAGTACTTC. This codes for CASSLNRDPSYEQYF.

This clonotype has ten or more counts. The CDR3 region is CASSYLSESDEQYF. In DNA, the CDR3 is TGTGCCAGCAGTTACCTCTCTGAGAGCGACGAGCAGTACTTC. The chain uses TRBV6-5 and TRBJ2-7, with D uncertain. The CDR3 is made up of 14 amino acids. In germline, CDR1 is MNHEY, CDR2 SVGAGI. V lost 2 bases and J 5 bases, leaving 13 bases between the germline ends.

The sample holds many counts of this clonotype. The chain recombines TRBV2 with TRBJ2-6; D might be TRBD1 (6 bases). In germline, CDR1 is SNHLY, CDR2 FYNNEI. V was trimmed by 4 bases and J by 0 bases, leaving 10 bases between them. This CDR3 is built from 16 residues. In nucleotides, the CDR3 is TGTGCCAGCAGTGGGACAGCACACTCTGGGGCCAACGTCCTGACTTTC. It is translated as CASSGTAHSGANVLTF.

This clonotype was detected ten times or more. The genes are TRBV6-4 and TRBJ1-2, with unresolved D. Germline CDR1 and CDR2: MRHNA and SNTAGT. The CDR3 is 13 amino acids. The ends were cut back, 4 bases at V and 6 bases at J, with 12 bases in the middle. CDR3 nucleotides: TGTGCCAGCAGTGGCGAACCCAGTAATGGCTACACCTTC. This encodes CASSGEPSNGYTF.

DNA of the CDR3: TGTGCCAGCAGCCCGACGGTGGAGACCCAGTACTTC. It yields the protein CASSPTVETQYF. This sequence joins TRBV7-9 and TRBJ2-5, with D unresolved. The V gene's germline CDR1 is SEHNR and CDR2 FQNEAQ (reference sequence). Trimming removed 5 bases from V and 5 bases from J, with 9 bases in between. CDR3 length equals 12 residues.

This clonotype was seen only a few times. The genes are TRBV13 and TRBJ2-5; a weak D match, TRBD1 (5 bases). The germline V gene has CDR1 PRHDT and CDR2 FYEKMQ (reference sequence). V was clipped by 6 bases and J by 1 base, with 15 bases between them. The CDR3 loop spans 15 amino acids. This CDR3 is CASSPGFAAQETQYF. The CDR3 DNA follows: TGTGCCAGCAGTCCAGGGTTTGCGGCCCAAGAGACCCAGTACTTC.

Concerning this clonotype: A much larger clonotype is one base distant, so this may be a read error. V is TRBV9 and J is TRBJ2-5, with D possibly being TRBD1 (6 bases). CDR3 length: 14 residues. Germline values: CDR1 SGDLS, CDR2 YYNGEE. The CDR3 protein is CTSSPGDTRETQYF. CDR3 nucleotide sequence: TGTACCAGCAGCCCTGGGGACACGCGAGAGACCCAGTACTTC.

V usage is TRBV19 and J usage is TRBJ1-1, with TRBD1 as a possible D gene (5 bases). CDR1 LNHDA and CDR2 SQIVND come from the germline V gene (reference sequence). This CDR3 contains 14 residues. Trimming left V 3 bases short and J 4 bases short, with 12 bases between. Here the CDR3 reads CASSIMGEGTEAFF. In DNA, the CDR3 is TGTGCCAGTAGTATTATGGGGGAGGGCACTGAAGCTTTCTTT.

The CDR3 DNA follows: TGCAGTGCTAGTGAACTCCTACCGGGACTAGCGGATCAAGAGACCCAGTACTTC. Its protein product is CSASELLPGLADQETQYF. The V call is TRBV20-1, the J call TRBJ2-5; 11 bases are a match to TRBD2. The CDR3 contains 18 residues. The J segment lost 2 bases and the V segment lost 3 bases, leaving 14 bases of the junction unmatched. Germline lookup yields CDR1 DFQATT and CDR2 SNEGSKA (reference sequence).

Ten or more counts support this clonotype. The rearrangement links TRBV10-3 to TRBJ2-5, with 10 bases identical to TRBD1. Per the germline V gene, CDR1 is ENHRY and CDR2 is SYGVKD. The CDR3 is 14 residues long. With 6 bases clipped from V and 4 bases from J, the junction kept 5 bases outside the gene matches. CDR3 amino acids: CAIRGTGEIETQYF. In DNA, the CDR3 is TGTGCCATCAGAGGGACAGGGGAGATAGAGACCCAGTACTTC.

The V gene is TRBV12-3 or TRBV12-4, the J gene TRBJ1-4, with D possibly TRBD1 on 5 matching bases. V was shortened by 4 bases and J by 8 bases, with 11 bases between the two germline ends. The CDR3 is made up of 13 amino acids. The CDR3 loop is CASSYWRGEKLFF. Written as DNA, the CDR3 is TGTGCCAGCAGTTACTGGAGGGGCGAAAAACTGTTTTTT.

As concerns this clonotype: One junction end does not reproduce the germline sequence, and a read error may be involved. The V gene is TRBV5-1, the J gene TRBJ2-2; 9 nucleotides align to TRBD2. The CDR3 runs to 17 residues. Germline CDR1 SGHRS, CDR2 YFSETQ. CDR3 DNA: TGTGCCAGCAGCCCTGAATATGTGCTAGCGGGAACCGGGGAGCTGTTTTTT. Translated, it gives CASSPEYVLAGTGELFF. The full variable domain, rest sourced from reference TRBV5-1 and TRBJ2-2, is KAGVTQTPRYLIKTRGQQVTLSCSPISGHRSVSWYQQTPGQGLQFLFEYFSETQRNKGNFPGRFSGRQFSNSRSEMNVSTLELGDSALYLCASSPEYVLAGTGELFFGEGSRLTVL.